This T cell receptor beta chain was profiled in a study of T cell changes during pregnancy in multiple sclerosis. Profiled with immunoSEQ multiplex PCR; TCRdb holds only in-frame clones, not every one. The sample comprises about 36,000 clones, 88% of which are singletons, and 0.45% to 0.6% rests with the top ten. In its sample, this clone is medium-sized. The CDR3 contains 14 residues. Trimming took off 1 base at V and 8 bases at J, with 11 bases between the two ends. Germline CDR1 is SGHTA and CDR2 is FQGTGA. This chain joins TRBV7-3 and TRBJ2-2; no clear D. This sequence was found in a female donor with multiple sclerosis, enrolled in a pregnancy study. The starting material was CD4+ T cells from peripheral blood mononuclear cells, obtained in the first trimester of pregnancy. The CDR3 here is CASSLSGRGGELFF. The CDR3 nucleotides are TGTGCCAGCAGCTTAAGTGGGCGTGGTGGGGAGCTGTTTTTT. The entire variable domain, with the rest obtained from reference TRBV7-3 and TRBJ2-2, is as follows: GAGVSQTPSNKVTEKGKYVELRCDPISGHTALYWYRQSLGQGPEFLIYFQGTGAADDSGLPNDRFFAVRPEGSVSTLKIQRTERGDSAVYLCASSLSGRGGELFFGEGSRLTVL.